These T cell receptor beta chains were read from a single sample in a study of technical replicates of blood from a handful of donors. Sequencing used immunoSEQ multiplex PCR; TCRdb keeps in-frame clones, though not all of them. The sample holds about 81,000 clones, around 95% seen once. The sequenced sample was T cells isolated from PBMCs. These receptors were collected from a human donor in good health. Each CDR3 is given with its conserved first and last residue. D genes are given only for firm matches. A row's size may be missing; if present it is once, few, many or a size class.

-	TRBD2	TRBV9	TRBJ2-7	CASSPSGSSYEQYF	TGTGCCAGCAGCCCTAGCGGGAGCTCCTACGAGCAGTACTTC
-	TRBD2	TRBV11-3	TRBJ2-7	CASSSHYGLAGGSYEQYF	TGTGCCAGCAGCTCCCACTATGGACTAGCGGGAGGTTCCTACGAGCAGTACTTC
-	-	TRBV5-1	TRBJ1-3	CASSFSQGSGNTIYF	TGCGCCAGCAGCTTTTCACAGGGTTCTGGAAACACCATATATTTT
-	-	TRBV7-9	TRBJ1-4	CASSLGQVEKLFF	TGTGCCAGCAGCTTAGGACAGGTTGAAAAACTGTTTTTT
-	-	TRBV5-4	TRBJ1-2	CASSLNKDYGYTF	TGTGCCAGCAGCTTGAACAAAGACTATGGCTACACCTTC
once	-	TRBV5-1	TRBJ2-1	CASSLDRVIEDEQFF	TGCGCCAGCAGCTTGGACAGGGTGATAGAAGATGAGCAGTTCTTC
-	-	TRBV10-1	TRBJ1-1	CASSDSGNTEAFF	TGCGCCAGCAGTGATTCGGGGAACACTGAAGCTTTCTTT
-	-	TRBV27	TRBJ2-1	CASSLGRGYVHEQFF	TGTGCCAGCAGTTTGGGAAGGGGTTATGTGCACGAGCAGTTCTTC
-	-	TRBV6-1	TRBJ1-2	CASRTDRLDGYTF	TGTGCCAGCAGAACTGACAGGTTAGATGGCTACACCTTC
-	TRBD2	TRBV19	TRBJ2-7	CASSINPALAGEQYF	TGTGCCAGTAGTATAAACCCTGCGCTAGCGGGAGAGCAGTACTTC
-	TRBD1	TRBV28	TRBJ2-7	CASSLRTGGDEQYF	TGTGCCAGCAGTTTAAGGACAGGGGGCGACGAGCAGTACTTC
-	-	TRBV7-9	TRBJ2-1	CASSPRLDQFF	TGTGCCAGCAGCCCGAGACTAGACCAGTTCTTC
-	-	TRBV13	TRBJ2-2	CASSLSTGELFF	TGTGCCAGCAGCTTGAGCACCGGGGAGCTGTTTTTT
once	TRBD2	TRBV2	TRBJ2-2	CASRLGTSGLPDTNTGELFF	TGTGCCAGCAGGTTGGGGACTAGCGGTTTACCTGACACGAACACCGGGGAGCTGTTTTTT
-	-	TRBV2	TRBJ2-7	CASSEFRQFYEQYF	TGTGCCAGCAGTGAGTTTAGACAGTTCTACGAGCAGTACTTC
-	TRBD1	TRBV19	TRBJ2-6	CASSIGQGSSGANVLTF	TGTGCCAGTAGTATAGGACAGGGGTCCTCTGGGGCCAACGTCCTGACTTTC
-	TRBD2	TRBV9	TRBJ2-7	CASSPSGSMDEQYF	TGTGCCAGCAGCCCCAGCGGGAGTATGGACGAGCAGTACTTC
-	-	TRBV29-1	TRBJ1-1	CSVDGVTNTEAFF	TGCAGCGTTGACGGGGTTACGAACACTGAAGCTTTCTTT
-	TRBD1	TRBV29-1	TRBJ2-2	CSAAVDRALVETGELFF	TGCAGCGCCGCCGTCGACAGGGCCTTGGTAGAAACCGGGGAGCTGTTTTTT
-	TRBD1	TRBV5-1	TRBJ2-1	CASRPPGQGPYNEQFF	TGCGCCAGCAGACCACCCGGACAGGGGCCTTACAATGAGCAGTTCTTC
-	-	TRBV7-9	TRBJ2-7	CASNRQDRYEQYF	TGTGCCAGCAACCGACAGGATCGCTACGAGCAGTACTTC
-	-	TRBV5-1	TRBJ2-1	CASGQNYNEQFF	TGCGCCAGCGGACAAAACTACAATGAGCAGTTCTTC
-	TRBD1	TRBV5-1	TRBJ1-1	CASSLETGGSTEAFF	TGCGCCAGCAGCTTGGAAACAGGGGGCAGTACTGAAGCTTTCTTT
-	-	TRBV7-9	TRBJ1-1	CASSHPLRRNTEAFF	TGTGCCAGCAGCCACCCTTTGCGGAGGAACACTGAAGCTTTCTTT